Given below is one TCR beta chain in context. Germline CDR1 is LNHDA and CDR2 is SQIVND (reference sequence). Trimming removed 8 bases at V and 10 bases at J, with 15 bases between. The CDR3 spans 12 residues. These data come from a study of blood T cell repertoires in COVID-19. As originally analysed: Estimated nucleated cell counts came from reference gene primer amplification. Sequenced by immunoSEQ multiplex PCR; TCRdb stores in-frame clones only, minus some. V and J calls plus clone size are reproduced from that table; the DNA served to infer D and trimming. This repertoire shows 130,000 or so clones, approximately 83% found once; its top ten account for more than 4.5%.

Sequencing was carried out using peripheral blood. This clonotype originated in a woman in her 70s with acute or convalescent COVID-19. The chain links TRBV19 to TRBJ1-5; D is undetermined. CDR3 protein: CASGDNRVPQHF. DNA of the CDR3: TGTGCCAGTGGTGACAACCGCGTACCCCAGCATTTT.